This T cell receptor (beta chain) was obtained from a study of tumor and adjacent non-tumor tissue in lung cancer. There are 16 residues in the CDR3. CDR1 is DFQATT, CDR2 SNEGSKA, per germline (reference sequence). As concerns this clonotype: This likely comes from a read error, as the CDR3 has no conserved phenylalanine or tryptophan at its end.

RNA was extracted from bulk tissue without any cell sorting. Newly diagnosed lung cancer patients had thoracic surgery in China, August–late 2014, without prior chemotherapy. The library came from three nested PCR rounds adapted from ARM-PCR protocols. TCRdb passed the multiplex PCR reads through MiXCR, listing each CDR3 protein once. The sample has tens of thousands of distinct CDR3 sequences, approximately 72% seen once. The specimen was lung tumor tissue. The chain employs TRBV20-1 and TRBJ1-5; 7 nucleotides line up with TRBD1. The J call may be in error: the DNA end matches TRBJ2-3 better. This sequence originates from a woman in her thirties or forties with non-small cell lung cancer. DNA for the CDR3: TGCAGTGCACAAAATCTACAGGGGTGGGGCAATCAGCCCCAGTATCTT. Its protein is CSAQNLQGWGNQPQYL.